The 11 T cell receptor beta chains reported below all come from one sample, sequenced in a study of a mutant IDH1 vaccine in newly diagnosed glioma. Time point noted: week 5, during vaccination. A single vaccine dose contained 300 ug of mutant IDH1 20-mer peptide, and topical imiquimod was used with it. Their antigens are not known. The assay was immunoSEQ multiplex PCR, and TCRdb's table has in-frame clones only and misses some. Of 40,000 or so clones listed, about four fifths are singletons. The material sequenced was PBMCs, taken from a glioma patient whose treatment included an IDH1 peptide vaccine. The source is a man aged 35 to 55 with glioma.

The CDR3: CASSVDGTGFNTIYF. CDR3 in DNA: TGTGCCAGCAGCGTAGATGGGACAGGGTTCAACACCATATATTTT. This sequence joins TRBV9 and TRBJ1-3; 9 nucleotides align to TRBD1. The junction had 5 bases not matched to a gene; V was cut back by 0 bases and J by 7 bases. The CDR3 spans 15 residues. Looked up from germline, CDR1 is SGDLS and CDR2 is YYNGEE.

The gene calls are TRBV10-1 and TRBJ2-2; 7 bases agree with TRBD1. After removal of 5 bases from V and 4 bases from J, the junction contained 10 bases not matched to a gene. CDR1 is WNHNN, CDR2 SYGVQD, per germline (reference sequence). The CDR3 spans 16 residues. DNA of the CDR3: TGCGCCAGCAGTATGACAGGGAATGGTGCCACCGGGGAGCTGTTTTTT. Translated: CASSMTGNGATGELFF.

This chain uses TRBV5-6 with TRBJ1-6; perhaps TRBD1 as D (5 bases). Trimming took 0 bases from V and 13 from J, leaving 20 bases between them. The germline CDR1 and CDR2 sequences are SGHDT and YYEEEE. CDR3 length: 16 amino acids. The CDR3: CASSLARESRTGPLHF. The CDR3 nucleotides read TGTGCCAGCAGCTTGGCCAGGGAGAGCCGAACGGGCCCCCTCCACTTT.

The V gene is TRBV5-6, the J gene TRBJ1-2; tentative D call: TRBD1 (6 bases). This CDR3 is built from 15 residues. The ends were cut back, 4 bases at V and 4 bases at J, with 17 bases in the middle. The V gene's germline CDR1 is SGHDT and CDR2 YYEEEE. In DNA form, the CDR3 reads TGTGCCAGCAGCCAATCCCCACAGGGAACCTATGGCTACACCTTC. It yields the protein CASSQSPQGTYGYTF.

The CDR3 region has the DNA TGTGCCAGTAGGTTGTTGAGGGGGAACACTGAAGCTTTCTTT. Translated, it gives CASRLLRGNTEAFF. The genes are TRBV19 and TRBJ1-1, with D perhaps TRBD1 (5 bases). Trimming stripped 6 bases from V and 1 base from J, with 12 bases between. There are 14 residues in the CDR3. The germline CDR1 and CDR2 sequences are LNHDA and SQIVND (reference sequence).

This chain connects TRBV29-1 to TRBJ2-7; 10 nucleotides align to TRBD1. The CDR3 loop spans 14 amino acids. Germline CDR1 SQVTM, CDR2 ANQGSEA. After removal of 6 bases from V and 3 bases from J, the junction contained 8 bases not matched to a gene. The chain's CDR3 is CSVQPGQGNYEQYF. The CDR3 DNA reads as TGCAGCGTCCAACCGGGACAGGGGAACTACGAGCAGTACTTC.

The chain is built from TRBV18 and TRBJ2-5, with 7 bases aligning to TRBD1. Germline CDR1 and CDR2: KGHSH and LQKENI. With 4 bases clipped from V and 5 bases from J, the junction kept 7 bases outside the gene matches. The CDR3 spans 14 residues. The DNA for the CDR3 is TGTGCCAGCTCACTACGACAGGGTGCGGAGACCCAGTACTTC. Its protein is CASSLRQGAETQYF.

The chain has TRBV5-1 and TRBJ2-5; D perhaps matches TRBD1 (5 bases). Deletions cut 1 base from V and 4 bases from J, with 14 bases between. The germline gives CDR1 SGHRS, CDR2 YFSETQ. The CDR3 has 15 residues. Here the CDR3 reads CASSLFLGDRETQYF. The CDR3 nucleotides are TGCGCCAGCAGCTTGTTCTTAGGGGATCGAGAGACCCAGTACTTC.

The J gene is TRBJ2-5, the V gene TRBV30, with D perhaps matching TRBD1 or TRBD2 (7 bases each). The CDR3 is 14 residues long. V shed 2 bases and J shed 4 bases, with 14 bases lying between them. The germline V gene has CDR1 GTSNPN and CDR2 SVGIG (reference sequence). The CDR3 region has the DNA TGTGCCTGGAGTTCAGGGGGGGCCCGAGAGACCCAGTACTTC. Protein product: CAWSSGGARETQYF.

The chain is built from TRBV6-5 and TRBJ1-4; no clear D. The CDR3 contains 14 residues. CDR1 MNHEY and CDR2 SVGAGI come from the germline V gene. Trimming took 4 bases from V and 7 from J, leaving 13 bases between them. CDR3 bases: TGTGCCAGCAGTTCCGGCTCGACCGGTGAAAAACTGTTTTTT. This gives the protein CASSSGSTGEKLFF.

The V call is TRBV7-9, the J call TRBJ2-3, with 9 bases lining up with TRBD1. The J segment lost 2 bases and the V segment lost 4 bases, leaving 4 bases of the junction unmatched. The CDR3 runs 15 residues. Germline V gives CDR1 SEHNR, CDR2 FQNEAQ (reference sequence). Written as DNA, the CDR3 is TGTGCCAGCAGCTCGGACAGGGGCTCCACAGATACGCAGTATTTT. Amino acids: CASSSDRGSTDTQYF.